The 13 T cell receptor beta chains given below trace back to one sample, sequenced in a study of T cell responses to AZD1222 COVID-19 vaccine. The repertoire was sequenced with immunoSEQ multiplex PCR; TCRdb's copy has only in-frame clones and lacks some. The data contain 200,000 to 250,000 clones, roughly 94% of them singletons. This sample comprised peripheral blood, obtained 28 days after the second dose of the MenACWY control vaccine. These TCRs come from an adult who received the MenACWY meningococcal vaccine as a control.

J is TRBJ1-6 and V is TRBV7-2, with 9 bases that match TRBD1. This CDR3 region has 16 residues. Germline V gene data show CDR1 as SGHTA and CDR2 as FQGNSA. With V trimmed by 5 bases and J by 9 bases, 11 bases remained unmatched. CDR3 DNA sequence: TGTGCCAGCAGCCTAAGTGGGGACAGGGAGATTTCACCCCTCCACTTT. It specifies CASSLSGDREISPLHF.

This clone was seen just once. The CDR3 DNA reads TGTGCCAGCAGCTGGATGGATCGTCTCACAGATACGCAGTATTTT. Translation gives CASSWMDRLTDTQYF. This sequence joins TRBV25-1 and TRBJ2-3, with D hard to call. The germline V and J ends were trimmed by 6 bases and 2 bases, with 15 bases remaining between them. The CDR3 extends over 15 amino acids. CDR1 is MGHDK, CDR2 SYGVNS, per germline.

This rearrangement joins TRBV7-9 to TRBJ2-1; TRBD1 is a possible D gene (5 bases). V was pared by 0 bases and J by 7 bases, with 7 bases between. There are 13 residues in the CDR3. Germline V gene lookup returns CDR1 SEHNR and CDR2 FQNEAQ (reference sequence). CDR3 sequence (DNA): TGTGCCAGCAGCTTAGCTGGGGCTAATGAGCAGTTCTTC. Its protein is CASSLAGANEQFF.

The CDR3 DNA follows: TGTGCCAGCAGTGCACAAGGGATCGGCACAGATACGCAGTATTTT. Encoded protein: CASSAQGIGTDTQYF. The rearrangement uses TRBV6-4 and TRBJ2-3; D remains unclear. The length of the CDR3 is 15 residues. V dropped 4 bases and J dropped 1 base, with 12 bases sitting between them. Germline CDR1 and CDR2: MRHNA and SNTAGT.

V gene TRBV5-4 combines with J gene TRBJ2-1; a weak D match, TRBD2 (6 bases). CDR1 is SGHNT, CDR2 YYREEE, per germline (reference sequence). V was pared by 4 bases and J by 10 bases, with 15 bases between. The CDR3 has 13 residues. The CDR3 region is CASSLPGGGEQFF. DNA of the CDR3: TGTGCCAGCAGCCTTCCCGGGGGTGGCGAGCAGTTCTTC.

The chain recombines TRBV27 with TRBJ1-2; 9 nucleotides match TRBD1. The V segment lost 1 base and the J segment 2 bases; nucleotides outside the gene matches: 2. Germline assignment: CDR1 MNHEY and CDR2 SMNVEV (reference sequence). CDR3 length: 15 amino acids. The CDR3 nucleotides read TGTGCCAGCAGTTTATTCGGGACAGGGAACTATGGCTACACCTTC. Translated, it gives CASSLFGTGNYGYTF.

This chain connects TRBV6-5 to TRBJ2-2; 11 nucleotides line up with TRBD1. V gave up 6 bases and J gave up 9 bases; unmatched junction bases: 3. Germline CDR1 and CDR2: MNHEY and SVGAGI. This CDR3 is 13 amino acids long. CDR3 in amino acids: CASSRTGGWELFF. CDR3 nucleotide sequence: TGTGCCAGCAGCCGGACAGGGGGCTGGGAGCTGTTTTTT.

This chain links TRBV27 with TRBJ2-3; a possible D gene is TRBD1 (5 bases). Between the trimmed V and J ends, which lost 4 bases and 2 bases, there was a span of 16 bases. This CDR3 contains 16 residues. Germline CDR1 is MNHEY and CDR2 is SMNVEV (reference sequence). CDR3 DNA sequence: TGTGCCAGCAGTTCAAGTTTCGGACACGACACAGATACGCAGTATTTT. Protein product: CASSSSFGHDTDTQYF.

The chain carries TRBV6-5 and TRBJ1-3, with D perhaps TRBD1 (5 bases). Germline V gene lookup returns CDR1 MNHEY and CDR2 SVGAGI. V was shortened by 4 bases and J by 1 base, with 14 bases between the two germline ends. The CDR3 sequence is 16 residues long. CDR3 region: CASSSKPGTSGNTIYF. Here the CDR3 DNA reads TGTGCCAGCAGTTCAAAGCCCGGGACGTCTGGAAACACCATATATTTT.

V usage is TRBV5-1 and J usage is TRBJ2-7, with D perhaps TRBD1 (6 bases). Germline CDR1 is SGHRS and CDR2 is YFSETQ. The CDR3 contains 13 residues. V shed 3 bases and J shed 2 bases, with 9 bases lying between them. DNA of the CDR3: TGCGCCAGCAGCTCAGGACAGACCTACGAGCAGTACTTC. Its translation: CASSSGQTYEQYF.

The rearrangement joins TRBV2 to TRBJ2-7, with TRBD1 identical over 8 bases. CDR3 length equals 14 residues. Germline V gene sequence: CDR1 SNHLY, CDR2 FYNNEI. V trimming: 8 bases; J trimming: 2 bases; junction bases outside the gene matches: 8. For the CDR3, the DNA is TGTGCCAGCTCCGTCGACAGGGGCGCCTACGAGCAGTACTTC. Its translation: CASSVDRGAYEQYF. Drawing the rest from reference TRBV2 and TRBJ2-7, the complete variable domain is EPEVTQTPSHQVTQMGQEVILRCVPISNHLYFYWYRQILGQKVEFLVSFYNNEISEKSEIFDDQFSVERPDGSNFTLKIRSTKLEDSAMYFCASSVDRGAYEQYFGPGTRLTVT.

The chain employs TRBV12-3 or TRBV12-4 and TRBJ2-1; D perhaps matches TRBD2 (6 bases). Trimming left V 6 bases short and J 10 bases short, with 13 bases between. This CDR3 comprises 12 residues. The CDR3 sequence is CASSARGFEQFF. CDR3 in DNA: TGTGCCAGCAGCGCCCGGGGGTTCGAGCAGTTCTTC.

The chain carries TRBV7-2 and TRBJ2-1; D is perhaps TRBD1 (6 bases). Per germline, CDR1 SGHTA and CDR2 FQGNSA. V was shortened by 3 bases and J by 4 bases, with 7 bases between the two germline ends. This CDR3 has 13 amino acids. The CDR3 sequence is CASSFTGYNEQFF. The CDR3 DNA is TGTGCCAGCAGCTTCACAGGGTACAATGAGCAGTTCTTC.